The table lists the clone carrying this T cell receptor beta chain with a count of one. Antigen unknown. CDR3 size: 15 residues. Trimming removed 6 bases from V and 2 bases from J; junction bases left unmatched: 9. Germline-derived CDR1 and CDR2 are SQVTM and ANQGSEA. Each of the donors was a healthy adult who was HIV-negative and had not had a recent acute infection or vaccination. It was into CD45RA+ naive and CD45RA-negative memory subsets that the CD4+ cells were split. The source of the sample is a study of shared clonotypes between healthy human individuals. Study-level information: Per donor, three plates held CD4 naive cells, three held CD4 memory, two held CD8 naive and one held CD8 memory. Study-level points and caveats: Memory subsets generally showed smaller estimated richness than naive subsets did.

Here immunoSEQ multiplex PCR was the method, and the copy in TCRdb shows in-frame clones only, minus some. The table includes about 600,000 clones, around 97% detected once. Sequencing was performed on naive CD4+ T cells sorted from blood. Indicated subset: CD45RA+ positively selected. The chain couples TRBV29-1 to TRBJ2-5; 10 bases fit TRBD2. This receptor was taken from a woman in her 30s in good health. CDR3 sequence reads: CSVEGAGGGQETQYF. The CDR3 DNA sequence: TGCAGCGTCGAGGGAGCGGGAGGGGGGCAAGAGACCCAGTACTTC.